This T cell receptor (beta chain) was sequenced in a study of cytomegalovirus exposure and HLA in healthy donors. This clone showed up just once. With 60 Vbeta and 13 Jbeta primers, the PCR was carried out. In the original processing: Counted up in a later analysis, unique TCR beta chains came to 60 million to 95 million, with around 9.9 million shared. The method was immunoSEQ multiplex PCR; TCRdb's version includes in-frame clones alone and lacks a portion of them. The DNA gave D and trimming, while V, J and clone size come from that table. Of approximately 160,000 clones in the sample, about 80% were seen once. After removal of 4 bases from V and 5 bases from J, the junction contained 11 bases not matched to a gene. The CDR3 has 16 residues. Germline V gene lookup returns CDR1 MNHEY and CDR2 SMNVEV (reference sequence).

Specimen: PBMCs. This receptor was obtained from a young man in good health and CMV-seropositive. The chain carries TRBV27 and TRBJ2-5; 9 positions agree with TRBD1. CDR3 nucleotides: TGTGCCAGCAGTTGGACCGGACAGGGGTGGTGGGAGACCCAGTACTTC. The encoded protein is CASSWTGQGWWETQYF.